This entry lists 32 T cell receptor beta chains sequenced from one sample in a study of blood T cells in healthy people across ages. A second PCR of 7 to 11 cycles used a sample-barcoded 5' primer and a J-beta primer mix. TCRdb re-derived calls from the 5' RACE reads in MiXCR, one entry per CDR3 protein. The table includes some 1.5 million distinct CDR3 sequences, about 30% detected once. Sequenced material: blood. The receptors originated from a woman under 40 in good health.

This clonotype was counted ten times or more. The V call is TRBV24-1, the J call TRBJ2-7, with 8 nucleotides matching TRBD1. After removal of 3 bases from V and 6 bases from J, the junction contained 12 bases not matched to a gene. The germline CDR1 and CDR2 sequences are KGHDR and SFDVKD. This CDR3 region has 16 residues. The CDR3 loop reads CATSDPAADREVEQYF. Written as DNA, the CDR3 is TGTGCCACCAGTGATCCTGCCGCGGACAGGGAAGTCGAGCAGTACTTC.

The genes are TRBV30 and TRBJ2-5, with TRBD1 matching over 10 bases. The DNA end is more similar to TRBJ2-7, so the J call may be wrong. Germline values: CDR1 GTSNPN, CDR2 SVGIG (reference sequence). The CDR3 extends over 14 amino acids. The CDR3 region is CVSNRDRGAYEQYF. The DNA of the CDR3 is TGTGTCTCAAACCGGGACAGGGGAGCCTACGAGCAGTACTTC.

This clonotype was seen at least ten times. This chain connects TRBV29-1 to TRBJ2-1, with D tentatively TRBD1 (5 bases). V lost 1 base to trimming and J lost 0 bases, with 10 bases between them. The CDR3 consists of 15 residues. The V gene's germline CDR1 is SQVTM and CDR2 ANQGSEA. As DNA, the CDR3 is TGCAGCGTTGAAGTCGCCGACAGCTCCTACAATGAGCAGTTCTTC. Protein sequence: CSVEVADSSYNEQFF.

The chain's CDR3 is CASSPPTRTSGLQETQYF. The CDR3 nucleotides read TGTGCCAGCAGCCCCCCGACGCGGACTAGCGGATTACAAGAGACCCAGTACTTC. The chain recombines TRBV3-1 with TRBJ2-5; TRBD2 matches at 10 bases. Germline CDR1 and CDR2: LGHDT and YNNKEL (reference sequence). Losses at the gene ends were 4 bases for V and 2 bases for J; bases not matched to a gene: 13. This CDR3 comprises 18 residues.

This clonotype was seen a handful of times. This rearrangement joins TRBV7-6 to TRBJ1-2; TRBD1 matches 7 bases. Germline assignment: CDR1 SGHVS and CDR2 FNYEAQ. The V and J ends lost 0 bases and 5 bases, in that order; junction bases with no gene match: 9. The CDR3 has 16 residues. The CDR3 loop reads CASSLAITDRVYGYTF. CDR3 sequence (DNA): TGTGCCAGCAGCTTAGCGATAACAGACAGGGTGTATGGCTACACCTTC. Full variable domain (missing parts from reference TRBV7-6 and TRBJ1-2): GAGVSQSPRYKVTKRGQDVALRCDPISGHVSLYWYRQALGQGPEFLTYFNYEAQQDKSGLPNDRFSAERPEGSISTLTIQRTEQRDSAMYRCASSLAITDRVYGYTFGSGTRLTVV.

The V and J genes are TRBV3-1 and TRBJ2-5, with TRBD2 matching 9 bases. The DNA matches TRBJ2-7 better at its end, which makes the J call doubtful. Germline CDR1 reads LGHDT; CDR2 reads YNNKEL (reference sequence). The CDR3 is made up of 16 amino acids. This CDR3 is CASSQSGGLALHEQYF. The CDR3 DNA reads as TGTGCCAGCAGCCAAAGTGGGGGACTAGCTCTTCACGAGCAGTACTTC.

This clonotype has a handful of counts. The V and J genes are TRBV27 and TRBJ1-1; TRBD1 agrees at 8 bases. This CDR3 spans 13 amino acids. Germline CDR1 and CDR2: MNHEY and SMNVEV (reference sequence). The V and J ends lost 5 bases and 5 bases, in that order; junction bases with no gene match: 4. The DNA for the CDR3 is TGTGCCAGCAGTGGGGGGACAGGTACTGAAGCTTTCTTT. It yields the protein CASSGGTGTEAFF.

This chain uses TRBV4-1 with TRBJ2-3; 7 positions match TRBD1. Germline-derived CDR1 and CDR2 are MGHRA and YSYEKL. Trimming took 5 bases from V and 8 from J; bases not matched to a gene: 10. This CDR3 region has 14 residues. The CDR3 DNA sequence: TGCGCCAGCAGCTCTCGACAGGGTGGTTCTACGCAGTATTTT. Protein product: CASSSRQGGSTQYF.

This chain links TRBV14 with TRBJ2-6; 7 nucleotides align to TRBD2. CDR1 is SGHDN and CDR2 is FVKESK in the germline V gene. The CDR3 sequence is 16 residues long. V gave up 4 bases and J gave up 2 bases; unmatched junction bases: 5. The CDR3 DNA sequence: TGTGCCAGCAGCCCCCAACTAGCGCCTGGGGCCAACGTCCTGACTTTC. This gives the protein CASSPQLAPGANVLTF.

This clonotype was detected only a few times. J is TRBJ1-6 and V is TRBV9, with D possibly TRBD1 on 5 matching bases. CDR3 length equals 14 residues. The germline V and J ends were trimmed by 5 bases and 5 bases, with 11 bases remaining between them. CDR1 is SGDLS, CDR2 YYNGEE, per germline. The CDR3 nucleotides read TGTGCCAGCAGTTCCGGGACCCATAATTCACCCCTCCACTTT. Its translation: CASSSGTHNSPLHF. The full variable domain, completed using reference TRBV9 and TRBJ1-6, is DSGVTQTPKHLITATGQRVTLRCSPRSGDLSVYWYQQSLDQGLQFLIQYYNGEERAKGNILERFSAQQFPDLHSELNLSSLELGDSALYFCASSSGTHNSPLHFGNGTRLTVT.

This sequence joins TRBV7-9 and TRBJ2-5; D might be TRBD1 (5 bases). The germline V gene encodes CDR1 SEHNR and CDR2 FQNEAQ (reference sequence). Trimming removed 2 bases at V and 5 bases at J, with 15 bases between. The CDR3 has 15 amino acids. CDR3 loop: CASSLLGQGGETQYF. CDR3 bases: TGTGCCAGCAGCTTATTAGGGCAGGGCGGCGAGACCCAGTACTTC.

This clonotype was detected many times. V usage is TRBV9 and J usage is TRBJ2-1; perhaps D is TRBD1 or TRBD2 (6 bases each). CDR1 SGDLS and CDR2 YYNGEE come from the germline V gene. CDR3 size: 17 residues. Trimming took off 3 bases at V and 5 bases at J, with 21 bases between the two ends. CDR3 bases: TGTGCCAGCAGCGCTAGGGGGGTCGAGAGCTCGAACAATGAGCAGTTCTTC. It translates to CASSARGVESSNNEQFF.

For the CDR3, the DNA is TGTGCCAGCAGTTACGCCGGACTCTATGGCTACACCTTC. Translation gives CASSYAGLYGYTF. This rearrangement joins TRBV6-5 to TRBJ1-2; D is ambiguous. Trimming took 2 bases from V and 4 from J, leaving 8 bases between them. This CDR3 is built from 13 residues. CDR1 is MNHEY and CDR2 is SVGAGI in the germline V gene.

This sequence joins TRBV7-8 and TRBJ2-2; the D is unclear. Trimming stripped 2 bases from V and 9 bases from J, with 10 bases between. The CDR3 runs 13 residues. CDR1 and CDR2 (germline): SGHVS, FQNEAQ. The chain's CDR3 is CASSLFIARELFF. The CDR3 DNA is TGTGCCAGCAGCTTATTCATTGCACGGGAGCTGTTTTTT.

This clonotype was counted a few times. The chain is built from TRBV10-3 and TRBJ2-7, with D perhaps being TRBD1 or TRBD2 (5 bases each). Germline loops: CDR1 ENHRY, CDR2 SYGVKD. The V and J ends lost 5 bases and 2 bases respectively, with 16 bases between them. The CDR3 sequence is 15 residues long. CDR3 region: CAISTGTIGTYEQYF. CDR3 nucleotides: TGTGCCATCAGTACCGGGACGATCGGGACCTACGAGCAGTACTTC.

The rearrangement links TRBV12-3 or TRBV12-4 to TRBJ2-1; D remains unclear. V lost 8 bases, J lost 5 bases, and 13 bases lay in between. The CDR3 runs to 13 residues. The CDR3 DNA sequence: TGTGCCAGCCGGCCCGGGTCAAACAATGAGCAGTTCTTC. Protein: CASRPGSNNEQFF.

This clonotype was picked up a small number of times. This rearrangement joins TRBV25-1 to TRBJ1-6; D gene ambiguous. The V and J ends lost 4 bases and 1 base respectively, with 11 bases between them. Germline CDR1 is MGHDK and CDR2 is SYGVNS. The CDR3 is 16 amino acids. The CDR3: CASSGREGSYNSPLHF. In DNA, the CDR3 is TGTGCCAGCAGTGGCCGTGAGGGATCCTATAATTCACCCCTCCACTTT.

This clonotype came up many times. In nucleotides, the CDR3 is TGTGCCAGCAGCTTAGGTGGTAAAAGGGGCCGCTCTGGGGCCAACGTCCTGACTTTC. Its protein product is CASSLGGKRGRSGANVLTF. The chain joins TRBV7-6 to TRBJ2-6; TRBD1 is a possible D gene (5 bases). Germline V gene sequence: CDR1 SGHVS, CDR2 FNYEAQ. CDR3 length: 19 amino acids. Between the trimmed V and J ends, which lost 1 base and 0 bases, there was a span of 16 bases.

Regarding this clonotype: Mismatch with germline at one junction end may stem from a read error. This chain links TRBV13 with TRBJ1-5; 7 bases are shared with TRBD1. Germline-derived CDR1 and CDR2 are PRHDT and FYEKMQ (reference sequence). The CDR3 runs 13 residues. The CDR3 sequence is CASSFDRDQLQHF. In nucleotides, the CDR3 is TGTGCCAGCAGCTTCGACAGGGATCAGCTCCAGCATTTT.

This clonotype was found a few times. The rearrangement joins TRBV18 to TRBJ2-7, with D maybe TRBD1 (5 bases). There are 14 residues in the CDR3. Between the trimmed V and J ends, which lost 3 bases and 0 bases, there was a span of 9 bases. The germline V gene encodes CDR1 KGHSH and CDR2 LQKENI. DNA of the CDR3: TGTGCCAGCTCACCCGACAGAACCTCCTACGAGCAGTACTTC. This codes for CASSPDRTSYEQYF.

This chain connects TRBV5-1 to TRBJ1-2, with D possibly matching TRBD1 (5 bases). This CDR3 comprises 13 residues. Trimming left V 4 bases short and J 6 bases short, with 13 bases between. The germline V gene has CDR1 SGHRS and CDR2 YFSETQ. The CDR3 DNA reads as TGCGCCAGCAGCCTAGGGACTTACAATGGCTACACCTTC. This gives the protein CASSLGTYNGYTF.

This clonotype was counted only a few times. The chain employs TRBV30 and TRBJ2-1; D is ambiguous. Per the germline V gene, CDR1 is GTSNPN and CDR2 is SVGIG (reference sequence). The CDR3 loop spans 11 amino acids. With 2 bases removed from V and 6 bases from J, the gap between germline ends came to 5 bases. This CDR3 is CAWSLGNEQFF. Written as DNA, the CDR3 is TGTGCCTGGAGTCTGGGCAATGAGCAGTTCTTC.

This clonotype was detected a few times. V gene TRBV15 combines with J gene TRBJ2-5; TRBD2 agrees at 9 bases. The assigned J gene may be wrong: the sequence end matches TRBJ2-7 better. The CDR3 runs 15 residues. The germline gives CDR1 LNHNV, CDR2 YYDKDF (reference sequence). DNA for the CDR3: TGTGCCACCTCAGCCCGGGGCGGGAGGGCAATCGAGCAGTACTTC. Its protein product is CATSARGGRAIEQYF.

The gene calls are TRBV20-1 and TRBJ2-2; TRBD2 matches at 9 bases. This CDR3 comprises 17 residues. CDR1 is DFQATT and CDR2 is SNEGSKA in the germline V gene (reference sequence). Trimming removed 1 base from V and 4 bases from J; junction bases left unmatched: 10. The CDR3 loop is CSARGASGMRGTGELFF. CDR3 coding DNA: TGCAGTGCTAGAGGGGCTAGCGGGATGAGAGGCACCGGGGAGCTGTTTTTT.

The sample holds a few counts of this clonotype. The CDR3 nucleotides are TGTGCCAGCAGCCAAGGGGGCTATCGACAGGGGGCGTTGGACGAGCAGTACTTC. Translation: CASSQGGYRQGALDEQYF. The gene calls are TRBV3-1 and TRBJ2-7; 10 nucleotides match TRBD1. The V gene end was trimmed by 1 base and the J gene end by 5 bases; junction bases not matched to a gene: 14. Germline V CDR1 and CDR2: LGHDT, YNNKEL (reference sequence). This CDR3 region has 18 residues.

The V call is TRBV7-2, the J call TRBJ2-3; 9 bases map to TRBD2. CDR3 size: 15 residues. CDR1 and CDR2 (germline): SGHTA, FQGNSA. Germline trimming cut 1 base from V and 10 bases from J; bases unmatched to any gene: 9. For the CDR3, the DNA is TGTGCCAGCAGCTTAGAGGGCGGGGGGGCGTCCCCGCAGTATTTT. It codes for CASSLEGGGASPQYF. Full variable domain (remainder filled in from reference TRBV7-2 and TRBJ2-3): GAGVSQSPSNKVTEKGKDVELRCDPISGHTALYWYRQSLGQGLEFLIYFQGNSAPDKSGLPSDRFSAERTGGSVSTLTIQRTQQEDSAVYLCASSLEGGGASPQYFGPGTRLTVL.

There are many counts of this clonotype. This rearrangement joins TRBV20-1 to TRBJ2-1; D uncertain. This CDR3 is built from 10 residues. Germline V gene sequence: CDR1 DFQATT, CDR2 SNEGSKA (reference sequence). Trimming took off 4 bases at V and 10 bases at J, with 8 bases between the two ends. The CDR3 protein is CSANTREQFF. DNA for the CDR3: TGCAGTGCTAACACACGGGAGCAGTTCTTC.

This clonotype was observed a handful of times. CDR3: CSASTMGDGEQFF. The DNA for the CDR3 is TGCAGTGCTAGCACTATGGGGGACGGGGAGCAGTTCTTC. The chain recombines TRBV20-1 with TRBJ2-1, with D perhaps being TRBD1 or TRBD2 (5 bases each). The germline V and J ends were trimmed by 3 bases and 10 bases, with 16 bases remaining between them. This CDR3 is 13 amino acids long. Germline assignment: CDR1 DFQATT and CDR2 SNEGSKA (reference sequence).

This clonotype was observed a handful of times. The V gene is TRBV20-1, the J gene TRBJ1-5; D gene uncertain. The CDR3 is 13 amino acids. The V gene's germline CDR1 is DFQATT and CDR2 SNEGSKA (reference sequence). Trimming pared 6 bases from V and 2 bases from J, leaving 11 bases between. The CDR3 loop is CSATPDGNQPQHF. The CDR3 region has the DNA TGCAGTGCCACCCCGGACGGCAATCAGCCCCAGCATTTT.

In this sample, this clonotype turned up a few times. The rearrangement links TRBV28 to TRBJ1-6; D is unresolved. Looked up from germline, CDR1 is MDHEN and CDR2 is SYDVKM. Trimming shortened V by 2 bases and J by 15 bases, and 14 bases separated the two germline ends. The CDR3 runs 13 residues. The CDR3 reads CASSLLDGVGLHF. The CDR3 DNA sequence: TGTGCCAGCAGTTTACTGGACGGCGTCGGCCTCCACTTT. Full variable domain (rest looked up from reference TRBV28 and TRBJ1-6): DVKVTQSSRYLVKRTGEKVFLECVQDMDHENMFWYRQDPGLGLRLIYFSYDVKMKEKGDIPEGYSVSREKKERFSLILESASTNQTSMYLCASSLLDGVGLHFGNGTRLTVT.

The chain joins TRBV5-1 to TRBJ1-5, with 7 bases matching TRBD1. Germline V gives CDR1 SGHRS, CDR2 YFSETQ. The CDR3 is 18 residues long. V lost 3 bases to trimming and J lost 5 bases; unmatched junction nucleotides: 17. The CDR3 coding sequence is TGCGCCAGCAGCTCGCGTCTCCCGGGACAGAATTGGGATCAGCCCCAGCATTTT. Its translation: CASSSRLPGQNWDQPQHF. Combining the CDR3 with reference TRBV5-1 and TRBJ1-5 gives the whole variable domain KAGVTQTPRYLIKTRGQQVTLSCSPISGHRSVSWYQQTPGQGLQFLFEYFSETQRNKGNFPGRFSGRQFSNSRSEMNVSTLELGDSALYLCASSSRLPGQNWDQPQHFGDGTRLSIL.

This chain joins TRBV7-2 and TRBJ2-7; TRBD2 matches 9 bases. This CDR3 is built from 16 residues. The germline CDR1 and CDR2 sequences are SGHTA and FQGNSA. After removal of 5 bases from V and 2 bases from J, the junction contained 10 bases not matched to a gene. The CDR3 DNA sequence: TGTGCCAGCAGCAAGGCCGGGACTAGCAGTGCCTACGAGCAGTACTTC. Amino acid sequence: CASSKAGTSSAYEQYF.